The present entry profiles one TCR beta chain with its context. What it binds is unknown. TCRdb re-called the 5' RACE reads and shows each CDR3 protein once, DNA omitted. In total, the table holds more than 400,000 distinct CDR3 sequences. The CDR3 loop spans 17 amino acids. CDR1 is SGHTA, CDR2 FQGNSA, per germline. This record belongs to a study of T cells expressing NK-cell markers. Study results and limitations: In about six donors, dominant CD3+CD56+NKG2C+ clones formed roughly 1.0-7.5% of CD8+ cells.

The source material was blood T cells: a sorted CD56 or NKG2C T cell subset, CD4+ or CD8+ T cells, or bulk PBMC T cells (not recorded which). This clonotype was sampled from a woman between 18 and 69 years old in good health. The chain combines TRBV7-2 with TRBJ2-4; TCRdb's D call of TRBD2 is untestable without DNA. This CDR3 is CASSLSSVNLAKNIQYF.